This T cell receptor beta chain was found in a study of cytomegalovirus exposure and HLA in healthy donors. Whole-study results and caveats: An analysis that came later showed most CMV-associated TCR beta chains appearing HLA-restricted. TCR sequences were mostly rare, though some public TCRs occurred in many donors.

Looked up from germline, CDR1 is SGHTS and CDR2 is YDEGEE. Trimming removed 1 base from V and 4 bases from J, with 12 bases in between. The CDR3 totals 15 residues. With regard to this clone: The antigen is unknown.

13 Jbeta primers and 60 Vbeta primers were used for the PCR. Clones were sequenced by immunoSEQ multiplex PCR, and TCRdb holds only the in-frame ones, with some missing. This sample's table reports roughly 27,000 clones. The TCR was taken from a man between 25 and 39 years old in good health and CMV-seronegative. The chain combines TRBV5-8 with TRBJ1-5; D gene uncertain. The sequenced sample was PBMCs. The CDR3 DNA reads as TGTGCCAGCAGCTTGCTCGGAGGGCTTAATCAGCCCCAGCATTTT. Residues: CASSLLGGLNQPQHF.